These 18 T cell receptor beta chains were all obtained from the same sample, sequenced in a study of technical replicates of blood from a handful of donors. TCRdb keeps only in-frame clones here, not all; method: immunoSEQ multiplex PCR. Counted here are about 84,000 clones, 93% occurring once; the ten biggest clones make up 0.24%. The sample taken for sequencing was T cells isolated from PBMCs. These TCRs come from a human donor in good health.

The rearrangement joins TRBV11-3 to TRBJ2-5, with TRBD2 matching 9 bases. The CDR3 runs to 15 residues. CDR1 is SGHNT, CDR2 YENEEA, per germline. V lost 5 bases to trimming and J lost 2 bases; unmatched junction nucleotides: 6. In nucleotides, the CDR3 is TGTGCCAGCAGCATTAGCGGGGGAACTCAAGAGACCCAGTACTTC. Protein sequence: CASSISGGTQETQYF.

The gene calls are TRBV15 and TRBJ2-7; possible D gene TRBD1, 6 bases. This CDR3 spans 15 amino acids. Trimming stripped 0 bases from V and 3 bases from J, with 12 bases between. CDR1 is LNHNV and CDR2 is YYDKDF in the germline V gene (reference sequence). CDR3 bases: TGTGCCACCAGCAGAGATCCCAAACAGGGCTACGAGCAGTACTTC. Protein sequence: CATSRDPKQGYEQYF.

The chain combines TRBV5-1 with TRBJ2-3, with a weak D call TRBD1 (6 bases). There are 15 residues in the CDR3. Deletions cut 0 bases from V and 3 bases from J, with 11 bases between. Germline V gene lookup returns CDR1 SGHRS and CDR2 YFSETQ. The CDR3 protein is CASSLEGHPTDTQYF. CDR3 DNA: TGCGCCAGCAGCTTGGAGGGACACCCAACAGATACGCAGTATTTT.

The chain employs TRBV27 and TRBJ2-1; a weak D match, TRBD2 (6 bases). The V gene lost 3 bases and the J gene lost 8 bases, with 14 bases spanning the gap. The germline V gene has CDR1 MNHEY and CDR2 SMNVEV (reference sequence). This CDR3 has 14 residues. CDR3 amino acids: CASSLGPGVDEQFF. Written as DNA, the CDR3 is TGTGCCAGCAGTTTGGGCCCGGGGGTTGATGAGCAGTTCTTC.

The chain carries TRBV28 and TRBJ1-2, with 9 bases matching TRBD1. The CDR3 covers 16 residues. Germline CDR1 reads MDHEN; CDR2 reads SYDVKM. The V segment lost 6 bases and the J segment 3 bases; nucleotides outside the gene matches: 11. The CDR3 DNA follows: TGTGCCAGCAGGCCCGGGACAGGGAGGACGGACTATGGCTACACCTTC. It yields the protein CASRPGTGRTDYGYTF.

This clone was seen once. The CDR3 here is CSATRETEAFF. CDR3 coding DNA: TGCAGTGCAACGCGGGAGACTGAAGCTTTCTTT. This chain links TRBV20-1 with TRBJ1-1, with D hard to call. The V end lost 6 bases, the J end lost 5 bases, and 10 bases lay between the germline ends. The CDR3 is 11 amino acids. Germline V lookup: CDR1 DFQATT, CDR2 SNEGSKA (reference sequence).

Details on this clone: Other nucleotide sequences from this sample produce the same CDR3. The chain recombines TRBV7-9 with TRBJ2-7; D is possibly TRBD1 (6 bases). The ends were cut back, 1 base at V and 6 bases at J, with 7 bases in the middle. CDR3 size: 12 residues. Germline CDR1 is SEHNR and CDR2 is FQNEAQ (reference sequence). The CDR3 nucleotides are TGTGCCAGCAGCTTAGTACAGGGCGAGCAGTACTTC. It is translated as CASSLVQGEQYF.

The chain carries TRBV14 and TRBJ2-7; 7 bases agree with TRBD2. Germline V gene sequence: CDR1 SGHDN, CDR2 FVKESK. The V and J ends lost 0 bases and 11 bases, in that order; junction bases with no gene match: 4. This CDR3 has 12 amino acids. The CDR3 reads CASSQDHREEYF. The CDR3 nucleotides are TGTGCCAGCAGCCAAGATCATCGGGAGGAGTACTTC. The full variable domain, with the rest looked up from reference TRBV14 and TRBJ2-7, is EAGVTQFPSHSVIEKGQTVTLRCDPISGHDNLYWYRRVMGKEIKFLLHFVKESKQDESGMPNNRFLAERTGGTYSTLKVQPAELEDSGVYFCASSQDHREEYFGPGTRLTVT.

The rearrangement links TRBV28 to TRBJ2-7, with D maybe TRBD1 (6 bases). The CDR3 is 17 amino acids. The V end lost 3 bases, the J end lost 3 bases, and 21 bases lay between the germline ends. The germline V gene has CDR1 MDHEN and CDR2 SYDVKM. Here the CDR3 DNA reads TGTGCCAGCAGTTTCATCGTCTGGCAGGGGCAGTACTACGAGCAGTACTTC. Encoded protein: CASSFIVWQGQYYEQYF.

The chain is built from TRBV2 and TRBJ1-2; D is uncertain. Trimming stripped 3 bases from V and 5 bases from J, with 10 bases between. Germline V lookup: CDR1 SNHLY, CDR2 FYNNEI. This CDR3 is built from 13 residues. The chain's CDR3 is CASSDGQRYGYTF. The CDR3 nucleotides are TGTGCCAGCAGTGATGGGCAACGATATGGCTACACCTTC.

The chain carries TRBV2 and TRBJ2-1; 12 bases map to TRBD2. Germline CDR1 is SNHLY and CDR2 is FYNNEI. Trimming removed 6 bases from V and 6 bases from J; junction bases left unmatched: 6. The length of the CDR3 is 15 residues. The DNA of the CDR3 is TGTGCCAGCAGGTGGACTAGCGGGGACCCCAATGAGCAGTTCTTC. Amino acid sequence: CASRWTSGDPNEQFF.

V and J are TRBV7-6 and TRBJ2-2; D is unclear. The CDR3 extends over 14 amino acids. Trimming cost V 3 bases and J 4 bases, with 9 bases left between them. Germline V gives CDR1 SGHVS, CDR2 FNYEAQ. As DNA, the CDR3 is TGTGCCAGCAGCTTTTTCAGTCGCACCGGGGAGCTGTTTTTT. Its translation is CASSFFSRTGELFF.

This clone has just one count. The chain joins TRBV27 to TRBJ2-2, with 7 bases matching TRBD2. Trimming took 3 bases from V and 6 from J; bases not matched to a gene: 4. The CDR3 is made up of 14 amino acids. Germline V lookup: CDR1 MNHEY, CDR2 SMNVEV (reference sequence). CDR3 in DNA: TGTGCCAGCAGTTTCAGGGAGGGTGCCGGGGAGCTGTTTTTT. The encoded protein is CASSFREGAGELFF.

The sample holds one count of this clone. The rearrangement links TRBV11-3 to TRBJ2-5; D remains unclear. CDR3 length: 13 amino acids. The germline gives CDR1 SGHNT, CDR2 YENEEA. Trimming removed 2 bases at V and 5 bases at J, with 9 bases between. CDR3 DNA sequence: TGTGCCAGCAGCTTAAGCGTTTCGGAGACCCAGTACTTC. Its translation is CASSLSVSETQYF.

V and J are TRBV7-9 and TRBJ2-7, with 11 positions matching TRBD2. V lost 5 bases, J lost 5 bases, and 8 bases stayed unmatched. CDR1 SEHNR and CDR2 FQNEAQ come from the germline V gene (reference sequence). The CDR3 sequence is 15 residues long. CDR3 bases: TGTGCCAGCAGCCCGGGGACTAGCGGAGGGGACGAGCAGTACTTC. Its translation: CASSPGTSGGDEQYF.

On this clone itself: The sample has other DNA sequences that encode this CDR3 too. This CDR3 is CASSGQGNTEAFF. DNA for the CDR3: TGTGCCAGCAGTGGCCAGGGGAACACTGAAGCTTTCTTT. The V call is TRBV6-1, the J call TRBJ1-1; maybe TRBD1 (5 bases). Trimming took 4 bases from V and 1 from J, leaving 7 bases between them. Germline V CDR1 and CDR2: MNHNS, SASEGT. The CDR3 consists of 13 residues.

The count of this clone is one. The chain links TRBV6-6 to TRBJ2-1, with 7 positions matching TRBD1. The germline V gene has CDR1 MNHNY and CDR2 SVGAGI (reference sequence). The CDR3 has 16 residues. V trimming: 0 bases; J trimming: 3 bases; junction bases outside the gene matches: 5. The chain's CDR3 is CASSYSAGTVYNEQFF. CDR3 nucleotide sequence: TGTGCCAGCAGTTACTCCGCCGGGACAGTCTACAATGAGCAGTTCTTC.

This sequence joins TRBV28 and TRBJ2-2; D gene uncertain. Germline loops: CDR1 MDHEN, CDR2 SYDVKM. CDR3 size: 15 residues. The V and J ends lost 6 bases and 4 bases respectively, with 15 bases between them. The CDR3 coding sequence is TGTGCCAGCAGCCCGCGGCTTCCGAGCACCGGGGAGCTGTTTTTT. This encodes CASSPRLPSTGELFF.